This entry concerns a single T cell receptor (beta chain). As yet, its antigen is unknown. The CDR3 spans 12 residues. Germline lookup yields CDR1 SGHTA and CDR2 FQGNSA. Trimming shortened V by 5 bases and J by 6 bases, and 8 bases separated the two germline ends. TCRdb keeps only in-frame clones here, not all; method: immunoSEQ multiplex PCR. This repertoire shows more than 50,000 clones, over 75% found once; its top ten account for nearly 20%. The data were taken from a study of T cells in localized non-small cell lung cancer. Whole-study results and caveats: Across samples, adjacent lung featured a median approximately 60 of the top 100 tumor clones.

The rearrangement links TRBV7-2 to TRBJ2-1; D is ambiguous. This TCR was sampled from a female donor at least 60 years old with stage II squamous cell lung carcinoma. The specimen was peripheral blood, collected before any cancer treatment. The DNA of the CDR3 is TGTGCCAGCAGCCCGGGCCGCAATGAGCAGTTCTTC. Translated, it gives CASSPGRNEQFF.